One sample yielded the 17 T cell receptor beta chains listed below, sequenced in a study of T cell responses to AZD1222 COVID-19 vaccine. This table comes from immunoSEQ multiplex PCR, and its TCRdb copy is limited to in-frame clones, with some not included. The data show 150,000 or so clones, with about 88% seen just once and roughly 5.5% held by the top ten. The specimen was peripheral blood, collected on day 0 of AZD1222 vaccination. Receptors originate from an adult in good health.

V is TRBV18 and J is TRBJ1-1, with D maybe TRBD1 (6 bases). The CDR3 length is 11 residues. Trimming stripped 5 bases from V and 8 bases from J, with 9 bases between. Per the germline V gene, CDR1 is KGHSH and CDR2 is LQKENI. CDR3 in amino acids: CASSSDREAFF. The CDR3 DNA reads as TGTGCCAGCTCATCTGACAGGGAAGCTTTCTTT.

The V and J genes are TRBV6-4 and TRBJ2-2, with 8 bases aligning to TRBD1. Germline-derived CDR1 and CDR2 are MRHNA and SNTAGT. The ends lost 5 bases at V and 4 bases at J; junction bases unmatched: 15. The CDR3 loop spans 18 amino acids. CDR3 protein: CASSPDRVSSVGTGELFF. The DNA of the CDR3 is TGTGCCAGCAGTCCGGACAGGGTCTCGTCCGTTGGCACCGGGGAGCTGTTTTTT.

The chain employs TRBV10-3 and TRBJ1-3; TRBD1 might be the D (5 bases). This CDR3 has 15 amino acids. In germline, CDR1 is ENHRY, CDR2 SYGVKD. The V end was cut by 10 bases, the J end by 3 bases, with 19 bases between. CDR3 amino acids: CATGVGTSIGNTIYF. The CDR3 DNA reads as TGTGCCACGGGGGTGGGGACGTCGATTGGAAACACCATATATTTT.

The chain links TRBV5-5 to TRBJ1-5, with D perhaps matching TRBD1 (6 bases). V lost 2 bases and J 5 bases, leaving 14 bases between the germline ends. This CDR3 has 15 amino acids. Looked up from germline, CDR1 is SGHKS and CDR2 is YYEKEE (reference sequence). CDR3 sequence reads: CASSLVGAGDQPQHF. Here the CDR3 DNA reads TGTGCCAGCAGCTTAGTAGGGGCAGGGGATCAGCCCCAGCATTTT.

The chain carries TRBV21-1 and TRBJ2-6. TRBV21-1 is marked as a pseudogene. The CDR3 consists of 20 residues. This CDR3 reads CASSNPRVAVNFSGANVLTF. CDR3 in DNA: TGTGCCAGCAGCAACCCAAGGGTGGCGGTGAATTTCTCTGGGGCCAACGTCCTGACTTTC.

This clone occurred a few times. The chain uses TRBV4-3 and TRBJ1-6; D is undetermined. From germline, CDR1 is LGHNA and CDR2 YSLEER. Trimming shortened V by 1 base and J by 9 bases, and 13 bases separated the two germline ends. CDR3 length: 15 amino acids. CDR3 sequence (DNA): TGCGCCAGCAGCCAAGGGATGATGAGCCGTTCACCCCTCCACTTT. This encodes CASSQGMMSRSPLHF.

The rearrangement joins TRBV7-8 to TRBJ2-6, with a tentative D call TRBD1 (5 bases). CDR3 length: 15 residues. From germline, CDR1 is SGHVS and CDR2 FQNEAQ. V was shortened by 5 bases and J by 4 bases, with 12 bases between the two germline ends. The CDR3 loop reads CASSLRVGGANVLTF. The DNA for the CDR3 is TGTGCCAGCAGCCTCAGGGTTGGCGGGGCCAACGTCCTGACTTTC.

The chain carries TRBV5-1 and TRBJ2-1; 9 bases agree with TRBD1. V was pared by 2 bases and J by 4 bases, with 4 bases of the junction left unmatched. CDR3 length: 15 residues. Germline V gene data show CDR1 as SGHRS and CDR2 as YFSETQ. As DNA, the CDR3 is TGCGCCAGCAGCTTCGGACAGGGGTCTTACAATGAGCAGTTCTTC. Amino acids: CASSFGQGSYNEQFF.

In DNA, the CDR3 is TGTGCCAGCAGCTTTGAGGGCACGAACACTGAAGCTTTCTTT. Its protein product is CASSFEGTNTEAFF. The V call is TRBV7-2, the J call TRBJ1-1; D unresolved. The CDR3 sequence is 14 residues long. V lost 3 bases to trimming and J lost 1 base, with 9 bases between them. The germline V gene encodes CDR1 SGHTA and CDR2 FQGNSA.

V is TRBV7-9 and J is TRBJ2-7, with a weak D call TRBD2 (6 bases). V was trimmed by 5 bases and J by 2 bases, leaving 16 bases between them. The CDR3 covers 15 residues. Germline loops: CDR1 SEHNR, CDR2 FQNEAQ (reference sequence). The CDR3 bases are TGTGCCAGCAGCCAACCCCCGGCGGGGACCTACGAGCAGTACTTC. Translation: CASSQPPAGTYEQYF.

V usage is TRBV6-2 or TRBV6-3 and J usage is TRBJ2-3; a weak D match, TRBD2 (5 bases). V lost 3 bases to trimming and J lost 2 bases, with 12 bases between them. The CDR3 runs 15 residues. Germline V gene lookup returns CDR1 MNHEY and CDR2 SVGEGT. DNA of the CDR3: TGTGCCAGCAGTTATGGGTCACTAGTCACAGATACGCAGTATTTT. This encodes CASSYGSLVTDTQYF.

This clone was seen once. The V call is TRBV14, the J call TRBJ2-7; no clear D gene. The CDR3 is 13 residues long. Trimming stripped 4 bases from V and 4 bases from J, with 11 bases between. Germline CDR1 reads SGHDN; CDR2 reads FVKESK. The CDR3 here is CASSPLLDYEQYF. The CDR3 DNA is TGTGCCAGCAGCCCCCTCCTGGATTACGAGCAGTACTTC.

The CDR3 DNA is TGTGCCAGCAGCTTGGCGGGAGTCATCTACGAGCAGTACTTC. It translates to CASSLAGVIYEQYF. The rearrangement uses TRBV5-4 and TRBJ2-7, with D possibly TRBD2 on 6 matching bases. CDR1 and CDR2 from the germline V gene are SGHNT and YYREEE (reference sequence). The length of the CDR3 is 14 residues. V shed 0 bases and J shed 3 bases, with 10 bases lying between them.

The chain is built from TRBV29-1 and TRBJ1-4; perhaps TRBD1 as D (5 bases). The CDR3 sequence is 13 residues long. CDR1 and CDR2 (germline): SQVTM, ANQGSEA. The V end was cut by 4 bases, the J end by 7 bases, with 13 bases between. CDR3 protein: CSVAPGASEKLFF. Here the CDR3 DNA reads TGCAGCGTTGCACCCGGGGCAAGTGAAAAACTGTTTTTT.

The chain links TRBV12-3 or TRBV12-4 to TRBJ1-1; no clear D gene. This CDR3 has 13 amino acids. V was trimmed by 6 bases and J by 3 bases, leaving 11 bases between them. CDR3 residues: CASRPHGDTEAFF. CDR3 DNA: TGTGCCAGCAGGCCGCATGGGGACACTGAAGCTTTCTTT.

The CDR3 sequence: CASSPRSRDTEAFF. The CDR3 nucleotides are TGTGCCAGCAGCCCCAGGAGCAGGGACACTGAAGCTTTCTTT. This chain joins TRBV28 and TRBJ1-1; D is perhaps TRBD1 (5 bases). The CDR3 is 14 amino acids. Germline CDR1 reads MDHEN; CDR2 reads SYDVKM. The ends were cut back, 6 bases at V and 3 bases at J, with 14 bases in the middle.

The V call is TRBV5-1, the J call TRBJ1-1, with D unclear. V was shortened by 3 bases and J by 6 bases, with 6 bases between the two germline ends. Germline CDR1 SGHRS, CDR2 YFSETQ. This CDR3 spans 11 amino acids. CDR3 bases: TGCGCCAGCAGCTCCCATGCTGAAGCTTTCTTT. As protein: CASSSHAEAFF.